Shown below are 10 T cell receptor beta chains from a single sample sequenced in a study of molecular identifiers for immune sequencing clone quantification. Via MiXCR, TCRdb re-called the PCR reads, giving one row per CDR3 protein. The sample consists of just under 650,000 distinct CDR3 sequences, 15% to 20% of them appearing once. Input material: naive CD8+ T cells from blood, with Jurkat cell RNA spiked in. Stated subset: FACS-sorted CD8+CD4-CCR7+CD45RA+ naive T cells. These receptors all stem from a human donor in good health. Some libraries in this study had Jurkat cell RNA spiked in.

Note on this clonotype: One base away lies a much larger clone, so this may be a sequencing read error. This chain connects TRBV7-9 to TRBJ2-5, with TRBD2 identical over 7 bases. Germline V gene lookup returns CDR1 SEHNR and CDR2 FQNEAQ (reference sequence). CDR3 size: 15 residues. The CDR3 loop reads CASSEFGGSQVTQYF. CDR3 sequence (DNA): TGTGCCAGCAGCGAATTCGGCGGGAGCCAAGTGACCCAGTACTTC.

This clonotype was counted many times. The CDR3, as DNA: TGTGCCAGCAGCACCTTCGGCACCGGGGAGCTGTTTTTT. It translates to CASSTFGTGELFF. The chain carries TRBV12-3 or TRBV12-4 and TRBJ2-2; D is unclear. The CDR3 contains 13 residues. V gave up 6 bases and J gave up 4 bases, with 9 bases separating them.

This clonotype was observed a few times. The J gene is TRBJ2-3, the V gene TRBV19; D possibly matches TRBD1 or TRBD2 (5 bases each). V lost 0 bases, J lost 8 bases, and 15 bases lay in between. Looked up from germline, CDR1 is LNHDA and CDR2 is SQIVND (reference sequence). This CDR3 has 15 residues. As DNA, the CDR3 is TGTGCCAGTAGTATAGACCGGACGGGGCTAGGTACGCAGTATTTT. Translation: CASSIDRTGLGTQYF.

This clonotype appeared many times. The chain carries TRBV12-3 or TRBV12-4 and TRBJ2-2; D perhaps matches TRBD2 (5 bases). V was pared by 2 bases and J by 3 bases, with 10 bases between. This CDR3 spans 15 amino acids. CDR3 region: CASSLFRGYTGELFF. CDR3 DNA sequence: TGTGCCAGCAGTTTATTCCGGGGTTACACCGGGGAGCTGTTTTTT.

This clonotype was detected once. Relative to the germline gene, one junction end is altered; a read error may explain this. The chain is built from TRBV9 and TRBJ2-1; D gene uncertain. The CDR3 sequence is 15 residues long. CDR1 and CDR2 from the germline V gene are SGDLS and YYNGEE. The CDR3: CASSVDTSSHNEQFF. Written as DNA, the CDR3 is TGTGCCAGCAGCGTTGACACGAGCTCCCACAATGAGCAGTTCTTC.

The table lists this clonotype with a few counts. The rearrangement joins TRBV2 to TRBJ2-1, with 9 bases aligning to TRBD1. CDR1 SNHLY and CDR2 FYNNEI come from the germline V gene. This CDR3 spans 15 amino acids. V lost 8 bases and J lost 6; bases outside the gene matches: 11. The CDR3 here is CASRPGQGFPNEQFF. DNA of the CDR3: TGTGCCAGCCGCCCGGGACAGGGATTCCCCAATGAGCAGTTCTTC.

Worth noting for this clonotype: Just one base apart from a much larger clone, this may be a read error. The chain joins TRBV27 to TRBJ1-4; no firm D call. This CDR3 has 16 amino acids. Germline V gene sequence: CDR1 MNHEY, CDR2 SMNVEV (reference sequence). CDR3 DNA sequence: TGTGCCAGCAGTTTAGATCTTGCATCAACTAATGAAAAACTGGTTTTT. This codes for CASSLDLASTNEKLVF.

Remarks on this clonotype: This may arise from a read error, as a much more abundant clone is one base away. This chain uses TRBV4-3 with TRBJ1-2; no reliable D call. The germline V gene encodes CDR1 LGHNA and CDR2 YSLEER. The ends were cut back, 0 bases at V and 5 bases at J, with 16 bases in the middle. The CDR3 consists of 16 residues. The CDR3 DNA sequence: TGCGCCAGCAGCCAAGAATTAACAGATTTAATTTATGGCTACACCTTC. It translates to CASSQELTDLIYGYTF.

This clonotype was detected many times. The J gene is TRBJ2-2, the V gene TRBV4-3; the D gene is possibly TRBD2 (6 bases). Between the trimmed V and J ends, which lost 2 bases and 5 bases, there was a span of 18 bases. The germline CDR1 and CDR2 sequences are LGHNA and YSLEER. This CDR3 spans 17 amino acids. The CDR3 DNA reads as TGCGCCAGCAGCCAACCTTTGGAGGGCCTAGGTACCGGGGAGCTGTTTTTT. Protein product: CASSQPLEGLGTGELFF.

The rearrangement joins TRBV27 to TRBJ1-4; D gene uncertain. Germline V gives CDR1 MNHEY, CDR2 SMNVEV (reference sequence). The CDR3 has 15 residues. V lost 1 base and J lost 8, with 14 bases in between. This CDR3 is CASSLLAGFGEKLFF. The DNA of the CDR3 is TGTGCCAGCAGTTTATTAGCCGGGTTTGGAGAAAAACTGTTTTTT.